This TCR beta chain was found in a study of shared clonotypes between healthy human individuals. Sequenced by immunoSEQ multiplex PCR; TCRdb stores in-frame clones only, minus some. The table lists about 2.1 million clones, 85% to 95% of them singletons, with approximately 1.7% in the top ten. CD45RO-negative CD8 cells positively selected for CCR7 made up the naive population, which excluded terminally differentiated effector memory CD45RA+ cells. CDR3 size: 14 residues. Germline loops: CDR1 MNHEY, CDR2 SVGAGI. The V and J ends lost 7 bases and 1 base respectively, with 13 bases between them. V usage is TRBV6-5 and J usage is TRBJ1-1; tentative D call: TRBD1 (6 bases). Sequenced sample: naive CD8+ T cells from PBMCs. The clonotype originates from a man aged 18 to 35 in good health. Some clones in this sample may be carry-over from other donors' samples. CDR3 DNA sequence: TGTGCCAGCATCGACAGGTTTGGGAACACTGAAGCTTTCTTT. It translates to CASIDRFGNTEAFF.